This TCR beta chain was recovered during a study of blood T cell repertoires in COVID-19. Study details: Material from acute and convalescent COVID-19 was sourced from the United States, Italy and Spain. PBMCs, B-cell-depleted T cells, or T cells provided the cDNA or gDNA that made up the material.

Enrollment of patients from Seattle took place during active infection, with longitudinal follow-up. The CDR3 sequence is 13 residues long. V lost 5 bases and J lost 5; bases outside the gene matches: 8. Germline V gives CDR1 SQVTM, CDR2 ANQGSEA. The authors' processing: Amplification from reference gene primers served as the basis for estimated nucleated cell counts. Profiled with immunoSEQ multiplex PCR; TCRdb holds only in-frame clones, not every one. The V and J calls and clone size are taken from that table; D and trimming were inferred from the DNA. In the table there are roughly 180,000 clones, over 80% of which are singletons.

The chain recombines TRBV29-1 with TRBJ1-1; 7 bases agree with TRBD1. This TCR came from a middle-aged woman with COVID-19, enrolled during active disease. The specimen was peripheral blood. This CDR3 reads CSVPGQAATEAFF. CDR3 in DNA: TGCAGCGTTCCCGGACAGGCGGCGACTGAAGCTTTCTTT.